This TCR beta chain derives from a study of shared clonotypes between healthy human individuals. Findings and caveats of the study: The small donor group covered limited genetic and exposure diversity.

Looked up from germline, CDR1 is SNHLY and CDR2 is FYNNEI. V was clipped by 8 bases and J by 2 bases, with 14 bases between them. The CDR3 consists of 14 residues. In this sample, this clone turned up many times. Its cognate antigen is unknown. Other DNA sequences within the sample encode an identical CDR3. Libraries were prepared by immunoSEQ multiplex PCR; TCRdb keeps only in-frame clonotypes and omits some of them. The sample has about 600,000 clones, around three quarters seen once. The V gene is TRBV2, the J gene TRBJ2-3, with D possibly TRBD1 on 5 matching bases. The sample taken for sequencing was PBMCs. The receptor's source is a woman in her forties in good health. Some clones in this sample may be carry-over from other donors' samples. CDR3 DNA: TGTGCCAGCCGCGACAGCCTCTACACAGATACGCAGTATTTT. Its protein product is CASRDSLYTDTQYF. Variable domain in full (rest from reference TRBV2 and TRBJ2-3): EPEVTQTPSHQVTQMGQEVILRCVPISNHLYFYWYRQILGQKVEFLVSFYNNEISEKSEIFDDQFSVERPDGSNFTLKIRSTKLEDSAMYFCASRDSLYTDTQYFGPGTRLTVL.